This TCR beta chain was retrieved from a study of blood T cell repertoires in COVID-19 (dated by TCRdb to about 2020). Regarding the complete study: The collaborator samples originated in the United States, Italy and Spain and spanned the acute and convalescent phases of COVID-19. The material from the prospective study consisted of cDNA or gDNA derived from T cells, B-cell-depleted T cells, or PBMCs. Deeply sampled blood TCRbeta repertoires from subjects exposed to, actively infected with, or recovered from COVID-19 were included in the dataset. A freely available public database, intended as a resource for researchers studying the immune response to SARS-CoV-2, is where the repertoires were released. The samples were drawn from two sources: the first 160 participants of the ongoing ImmuneRACE study, and approximately 1,300 subjects contributed by 6 global collaborators. Nearly every sample came with metadata listing a de-identified subject ID, COVID-19 status, age in years and sex. HLA class I and class II types, where available, came from metadata supplied by the sample provider rather than from assay-based typing.

TCRbeta CDR3 regions were amplified from genomic DNA by means of the immunoSEQ Assay, a bias-controlled multiplex PCR. Regarding the original processing steps: Nucleated cell counts per sample were estimated from amplification of reference gene primers within the assay. Sequence reads were collapsed and filtered to measure the absolute abundance of every unique TCRbeta CDR3 rearrangement. For each sample, productive Simpson clonality was calculated by taking the square root of Simpson's diversity index across productive rearrangements. TCRdb took over this immuneACCESS table, retaining in-frame rearrangements with V and J assigned. Such tables are incomplete; in checked studies, under half of the missing clones stem from an unresolved V gene, and the remainder is unexplained. V and J calls plus clone size are reproduced from that table; the DNA served to infer D and trimming. The sample table records 90,000 to 100,000 clones; around 83% of these occur just once. The top ten hold 2% of the sample.

The collaborating institutions used their own protocols to collect whole blood in K2EDTA tubes. For TCRbeta analysis, collaborator samples were shipped as frozen whole blood, as isolated PBMCs, or as DNA extracted from either sample type. Spanning cysteine to phenylalanine, the CDR3 consists of 15 amino acids. Only the CDR3 DNA stays, 45 bases, in frame from base 1. Reading the germline V gene (reference sequence) gives CDR1 LGHDT and CDR2 YNNKEL. The germline V and J ends show losses of 4 bases and 6 bases respectively, and no gene match explains 7 bases of the junction. Study-wide conclusions, independent of this receptor: How much clinical and demographic metadata was included differed by source and by participant, and the metadata was provided uncurated.

With regard to this clone: It lacks a known antigen. Within one base of it there is no much larger clone, and no base qualities were kept.

The receptor chain draws on TRBV3-1 (or the pseudogene TRBV3-2) and TRBJ2-2, with 8 junctional bases fitting TRBD1. The TCR comes from a man in his 70s with active or convalescent COVID-19. Source material: peripheral blood. CDR3 sequence: CASSPTGGSPGELFF. The DNA reads TGTGCCAGCAGCCCCACAGGGGGTAGCCCCGGGGAGCTGTTTTTT.